This TCR beta chain was documented in a study of vaccination and CD4 T cells after COVID-19. This clonotype is medium-sized (0.01 to 0.1%). Its antigen remains unknown. At the Johns Hopkins FTIC core, DNA taken from cultured CD4+ T cells was sequenced by way of the Oncomine TCR Beta short-read assay. MiXCR, applied by TCRdb to the PCR reads, yields one record per CDR3 protein. The repertoire holds 6,600 or so distinct CDR3 sequences, with about 29% as singletons. Study findings and constraints: Analysis covered relatively few convalescent patients and lacked any early post-infection timepoints.

Documented treatment: roughly nine-day PBMC culture with coronavirus spike peptide pools or control peptides (ViraFEST assay). Pre-COVID-19 pandemic sampling (2011-2018) yielded the unexposed donor's CD4+ T cells. The receptor was derived from a human donor in good health. The sequenced sample was CD4+ T cells from blood, cultured in vitro.

The CDR3 is CAISDQTTGINYGYTF. The CDR3, as DNA: TGTGCCATCAGTGATCAAACGACAGGGATTAACTATGGCTACACCTTC. The chain combines TRBV10-3 with TRBJ1-2; 7 bases are a match to TRBD1. Germline CDR1 reads ENHRY; CDR2 reads SYGVKD. CDR3 length: 16 amino acids. Unmatched junction bases numbered 8, after V lost 3 bases and J lost 1 base.